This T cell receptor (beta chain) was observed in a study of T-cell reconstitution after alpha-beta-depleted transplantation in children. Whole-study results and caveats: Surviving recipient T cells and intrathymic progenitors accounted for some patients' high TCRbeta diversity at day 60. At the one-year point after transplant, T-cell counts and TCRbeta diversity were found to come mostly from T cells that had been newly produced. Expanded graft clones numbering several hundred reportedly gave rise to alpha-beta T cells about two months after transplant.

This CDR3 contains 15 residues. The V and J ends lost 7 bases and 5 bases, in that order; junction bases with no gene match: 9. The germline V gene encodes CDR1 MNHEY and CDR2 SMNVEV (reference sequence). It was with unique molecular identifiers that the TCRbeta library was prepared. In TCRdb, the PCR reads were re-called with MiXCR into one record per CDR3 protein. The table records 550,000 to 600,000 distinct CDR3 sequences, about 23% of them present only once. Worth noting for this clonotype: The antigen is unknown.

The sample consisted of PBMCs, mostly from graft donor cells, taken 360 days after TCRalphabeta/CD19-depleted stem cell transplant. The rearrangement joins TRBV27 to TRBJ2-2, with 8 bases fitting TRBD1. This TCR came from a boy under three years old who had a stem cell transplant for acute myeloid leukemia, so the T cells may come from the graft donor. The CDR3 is CASTDRTGLTGELFF. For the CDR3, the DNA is TGTGCCAGCACCGATCGGACAGGGCTTACCGGGGAGCTGTTTTTT.